This record looks at one T cell receptor beta chain sequence and its context. The sample is drawn from a study of blood T cell repertoires in COVID-19. Study context: Material from acute and convalescent COVID-19 was sourced from the United States, Italy and Spain. PBMCs, B-cell-depleted T cells, or T cells provided the cDNA or gDNA that made up the material.

In the authors' workflow: How many nucleated cells were present was estimated from reference gene primer amplification. TCRdb's copy holds only in-frame clones and misses some; the assay was immunoSEQ multiplex PCR. The V and J calls and clone size come from that table; D and trimming were worked out from the DNA. The sample lists about 170,000 clones; approximately 83% were seen once. From germline, CDR1 is LNHDA and CDR2 SQIVND (reference sequence). CDR3 size: 13 residues. With 7 bases removed from V and 6 bases from J, the gap between germline ends came to 15 bases. The chain is built from TRBV19 and TRBJ1-1, with D possibly TRBD1 on 5 matching bases. This TCR derives from a woman aged 55 to 70 with acute or convalescent COVID-19. Sequencing was done on a sample of peripheral blood. Here the CDR3 reads CASIPMGRAEAFF. CDR3 nucleotides: TGTGCCAGTATCCCGATGGGGCGCGCTGAAGCTTTCTTT. Combining the CDR3 with reference TRBV19 and TRBJ1-1 gives the whole variable domain DGGITQSPKYLFRKEGQNVTLSCEQNLNHDAMYWYRQDPGQGLRLIYYSQIVNDFQKGDIAEGYSVSREKKESFPLTVTSAQKNPTAFYLCASIPMGRAEAFFGQGTRLTVV.